This TCR beta chain came from a study of graft-versus-host responses after intestinal transplantation. In the study overall: Recipients got multivisceral, liver-intestinal, or isolated intestinal transplants. Uniformly, recipients were administered anti-thymocyte globulin induction with subsequent tacrolimus and steroids for two to three years.

Sequenced by immunoSEQ multiplex PCR; TCRdb stores in-frame clones only, minus some. Of roughly 30,000 clones listed, about 79% are singletons. A note on this clone: Its target is unknown.

Study-level points and caveats: Among recipient marrow samples, GvH clones were found; some appeared first in ileum or blood.

CDR3 length: 13 residues. With 0 bases removed from V and 12 bases from J, the gap between germline ends came to 13 bases. CDR1 SGHDT and CDR2 YYEEEE come from the germline V gene. The chain uses TRBV5-6 and TRBJ2-1; tentative D call: TRBD2 (6 bases). The sample consisted of unstimulated CD8+ T cells sorted from spleen or lymph node cells, taken before intestinal transplant. This TCR came from a human donor who received an intestinal transplant. CDR3 sequence (DNA): TGTGCCAGCAGCTTGGGTGGCGGGAACAGGCAGTTCTTC. Protein: CASSLGGGNRQFF.